Included here is one T cell receptor beta chain sequence, with context. The data belong to a study of blood T cell repertoires in COVID-19. Germline values: CDR1 KGHSH, CDR2 LQKENI. The junction had 7 bases not matched to a gene; V was cut back by 8 bases and J by 0 bases. This CDR3 spans 15 amino acids. The data were produced by immunoSEQ multiplex PCR, yet TCRdb's version contains in-frame clones alone and is incomplete. The sample holds about 140,000 clones, approximately 86% seen once. This clonotype originated in a human donor in a cohort sampled during active COVID-19. The V and J genes are TRBV18 and TRBJ2-3, with 8 bases fitting TRBD2. The sequencing sample was made of peripheral blood. The CDR3 coding sequence is TGTGCCAGCGGATCTAGCGGGCCCAGCACAGATACGCAGTATTTT. This codes for CASGSSGPSTDTQYF.